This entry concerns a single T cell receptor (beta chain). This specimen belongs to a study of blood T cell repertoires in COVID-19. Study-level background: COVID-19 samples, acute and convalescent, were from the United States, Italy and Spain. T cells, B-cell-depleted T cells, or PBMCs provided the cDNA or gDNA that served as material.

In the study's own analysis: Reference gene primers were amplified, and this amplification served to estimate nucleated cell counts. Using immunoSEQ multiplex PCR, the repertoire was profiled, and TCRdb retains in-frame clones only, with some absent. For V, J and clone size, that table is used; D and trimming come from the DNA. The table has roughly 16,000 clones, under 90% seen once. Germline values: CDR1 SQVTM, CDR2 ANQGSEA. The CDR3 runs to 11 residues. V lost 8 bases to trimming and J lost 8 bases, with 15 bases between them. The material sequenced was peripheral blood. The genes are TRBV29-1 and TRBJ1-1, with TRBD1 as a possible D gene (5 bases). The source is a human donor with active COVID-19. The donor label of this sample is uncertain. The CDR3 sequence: CSPTWGGEAFF. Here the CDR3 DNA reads TGCAGCCCCACCTGGGGGGGAGAAGCTTTCTTT.